These 26 T cell receptor beta chains were sequenced from one sample in a study of monozygotic twins with inflammatory bowel disease. One entry per CDR3 protein, without DNA, is what TCRdb gives after re-calling the 5' RACE reads. The sample holds roughly 330,000 distinct CDR3 sequences. What was sequenced was blood. The source is a human donor with ulcerative colitis or Crohn's disease, or a healthy co-twin of an affected twin (not recorded which).

The chain employs TRBV4-1 and TRBJ2-4. This CDR3 is built from 11 residues. CDR1 is MGHRA, CDR2 YSYEKL, per germline. CDR3 protein: CASSQASTQYF.

The gene calls are TRBV29-1 and TRBJ2-7. From germline, CDR1 is SQVTM and CDR2 ANQGSEA. The length of the CDR3 is 11 residues. The CDR3 is CSVDASHEQYF.

The CDR3: CASRSLVAGTYNEQFF. This chain links TRBV12-3 or TRBV12-4 with TRBJ2-1; the TCRdb call, TRBD2, lacks DNA for checking. The CDR3 runs to 16 residues.

The CDR3 sequence: CASSGRGGTPYEQYF. The V gene is TRBV28, the J gene TRBJ2-7; TCRdb reports TRBD2, a call that lacks DNA to check it against. The CDR3 is 15 amino acids. Germline assignment: CDR1 MDHEN and CDR2 SYDVKM.

The genes are TRBV20-1 and TRBJ2-2; TCRdb's assignment of TRBD2 cannot be checked, as there is no DNA. The CDR3 contains 15 residues. Germline V gene lookup returns CDR1 DFQATT and CDR2 SNEGSKA (reference sequence). The CDR3 is CSAQRGLGATGELFF.

V usage is TRBV7-8 and J usage is TRBJ2-5. Germline values: CDR1 SGHVS, CDR2 FQNEAQ. The CDR3 is 11 amino acids. CDR3 protein: CASSPRATQYF.

The J gene is TRBJ2-7, the V gene TRBV11-2; TCRdb outputs TRBD2, but without DNA this stays unchecked. From germline, CDR1 is SGHAT and CDR2 FQNNGV. CDR3 length: 18 residues. The CDR3 region is CASRRRVSGGADTYEQYF.

This CDR3 is CASSLALAGGGTDTQYF. The V call is TRBV7-2, the J call TRBJ2-3; lacking DNA, the TRBD1 call made by TCRdb goes unchecked. The CDR3 is 17 amino acids. Germline assignment: CDR1 SGHTA and CDR2 FQGNSA.

This chain connects TRBV5-1 to TRBJ2-5; TCRdb picks TRBD2, but there is no DNA to check that call. The germline V gene has CDR1 SGHRS and CDR2 YFSETQ. This CDR3 comprises 14 residues. This chain's CDR3 is CASSFPEGPETQYF.

The chain uses TRBV21-1 and TRBJ2-3; lacking DNA, the TRBD1 call made by TCRdb goes unchecked. TRBV21-1 is an annotated pseudogene. CDR3 size: 16 residues. The CDR3 loop reads CASSKGGDPETDTQYF.

V usage is TRBV4-1 and J usage is TRBJ2-3; no DNA is available, so the TRBD1 call from TCRdb remains unchecked. The CDR3 is made up of 16 amino acids. In germline, CDR1 is MGHRA, CDR2 YSYEKL. The CDR3 sequence: CASSQDSGSITDTQYF.

The J gene is TRBJ2-7, the V gene TRBV14; TCRdb proposes TRBD1, but this gene call is untestable without DNA. The CDR3 sequence is 15 residues long. The germline V gene has CDR1 SGHDN and CDR2 FVKESK. CDR3 sequence reads: CASSRPGGLPYEQYF.

The gene calls are TRBV6-5 and TRBJ1-1; the TCRdb call, TRBD1, lacks DNA for checking. Germline loops: CDR1 MNHEY, CDR2 SVGAGI. The CDR3 extends over 17 amino acids. The CDR3 region is CASSYSSTGTMNTEAFF.

The genes are TRBV20-1 and TRBJ2-7; with no DNA, the TCRdb D assignment of TRBD2 cannot be verified. CDR3 length equals 15 residues. Germline V lookup: CDR1 DFQATT, CDR2 SNEGSKA (reference sequence). This chain's CDR3 is CSAGPPTGISYEQYF.

This chain uses TRBV7-2 with TRBJ2-1; TCRdb lists TRBD1, though no DNA is available to test this call. Germline assignment: CDR1 SGHTA and CDR2 FQGNSA. The CDR3 has 16 residues. The CDR3 here is CASSLSYGQGYNEQFF.

The chain couples TRBV7-8 to TRBJ1-5; TCRdb selects TRBD1, and the lack of DNA leaves this call unchecked. Germline lookup yields CDR1 SGHVS and CDR2 FQNEAQ. The CDR3 contains 16 residues. The chain's CDR3 is CASSLGGQIYDQPQHF.

The chain is built from TRBV2 and TRBJ2-7. This CDR3 contains 13 residues. Germline CDR1 SNHLY, CDR2 FYNNEI. The CDR3 protein is CASSVIPSYEQYF.

J is TRBJ1-2 and V is TRBV14. The CDR3 loop spans 14 amino acids. CDR1 and CDR2 (germline): SGHDN, FVKESK. CDR3 amino acids: CASSQDVGSDRYTF.

The chain recombines TRBV27 with TRBJ2-5. Germline values: CDR1 MNHEY, CDR2 SMNVEV (reference sequence). The CDR3 runs 13 residues. The CDR3 reads CASSLFWGETQYF.

J is TRBJ2-2 and V is TRBV5-1. Germline CDR1 reads SGHRS; CDR2 reads YFSETQ. The CDR3 consists of 12 residues. CDR3 amino acids: CASSHHTGELFF.

V usage is TRBV6-2 or TRBV6-3 and J usage is TRBJ2-2; absent DNA, TCRdb's TRBD1 call cannot be checked. Germline V gene lookup returns CDR1 MNHEY and CDR2 SVGEGT. The length of the CDR3 is 14 residues. The chain's CDR3 is CASSRQGNAGELFF.

This chain joins TRBV2 and TRBJ2-1; the TRBD2 assignment by TCRdb is unverifiable without DNA. The CDR3 is 15 residues long. Germline V lookup: CDR1 SNHLY, CDR2 FYNNEI. This CDR3 is CASSLLRLADNERFF.

The rearrangement joins TRBV12-3 or TRBV12-4 to TRBJ1-5. The CDR3 is 15 amino acids. The CDR3 sequence is CASSFNSLLHQPQHF.

This chain uses TRBV5-1 with TRBJ2-7; TCRdb calls TRBD1, which cannot be checked without DNA. This CDR3 has 14 residues. Germline CDR1 is SGHRS and CDR2 is YFSETQ. CDR3: CASSSGTPTYEQYF.

J is TRBJ2-1 and V is TRBV4-1; the TCRdb D gene call, TRBD1, has no DNA to confirm it. Germline CDR1 and CDR2: MGHRA and YSYEKL. The CDR3 length is 15 residues. CDR3: CASSLEQGVYNEQFF.

V and J are TRBV5-8 and TRBJ2-7; checking the TCRdb D call of TRBD1 is not possible without DNA. The CDR3 length is 17 residues. Per germline, CDR1 SGHTS and CDR2 YDEGEE. The CDR3 loop reads CASSFGPLGTGLYEQYF.